In this sample, the clone carrying this TCR beta chain turned up a few times. Its antigen is not known. This specimen belongs to a study of T cells in Graves' hyperthyroidism and ophthalmopathy. Study results and caveats: Model output signaled ophthalmopathy a median roughly 6.5 months ahead of onset. Blood samples included most of the expanded thyroid clonotypes exceeding 0.001.

Diagnostic assessment was based on clinical symptoms, serum thyroxine and TRAb, thyroid ultrasound and orbital computed tomography. Regions amplified from RNA transcripts were the TCR beta CDR3 regions. A first-round RT-PCR of the TCR CDR3 used the HTBI primer set. Each CDR3 protein is one row after TCRdb ran MiXCR on the multiplex PCR reads. The table records 380,000 or so distinct CDR3 sequences, about 13% of them present only once. The sequencing sample was made of blood. The sequence came from a man aged 25 to 45 with Graves' hyperthyroidism that later progressed to Graves' ophthalmopathy.

In DNA, the CDR3 is TGTGCCAGCAGCCCCTTGGCAGGGTACCACACTGAAGCTTTCTTT. Amino acids: CASSPLAGYHTEAFF. The gene calls are TRBV3-1 and TRBJ1-1; TRBD1 is a possible D gene (5 bases). V gave up 4 bases and J gave up 3 bases, with 15 bases separating them. The CDR3 loop spans 15 amino acids. Per germline, CDR1 LGHDT and CDR2 YNNKEL (reference sequence).